Listed below are T cell receptor beta chains from one sample, sequenced in a study of OX40 agonist ivuxolimab in advanced cancers. The repertoire was sequenced with immunoSEQ multiplex PCR; TCRdb's copy has only in-frame clones and lacks some. The table shows approximately 80,000 clones, with less than 95% occurring only once. Specimen: CD4+ or CD8+ T cells sorted from blood, collected in a trial of the OX40 agonist ivuxolimab. The receptor source for this set is an adult with an advanced solid tumor such as melanoma, head and neck, liver or kidney cancer. The CDR3 runs from the conserved cysteine through the conserved F or W. The D gene is left open where the match is weak. Some rows have no size entry. The others give once, few or many, or a class for an expanded clone.

>TRBD1|TRBV4-1|TRBJ2-7|.
CASSQEDRTDYEQYF
TGCGCCAGCAGCCAAGAGGACAGGACAGACTACGAGCAGTACTTC
>.|TRBV30|TRBJ1-1|.
CAWSSGRGGARSTEAFF
TGTGCCTGGAGTTCCGGAAGGGGGGGGGCCAGGAGCACTGAAGCTTTCTTT
>.|TRBV7-9|TRBJ2-1|.
CASSSLSPIYNEQFF
TGTGCCAGCAGCTCCCTCTCTCCAATCTACAATGAGCAGTTCTTC
>.|TRBV28|TRBJ1-2|.
CASNPQGNYGYTF
TGTGCCAGCAATCCTCAGGGAAACTATGGCTACACCTTC
>.|TRBV9|TRBJ2-5|.
CASSAGGETQYF
TGTGCCAGCAGCGCCGGAGGTGAGACCCAGTACTTC
>.|TRBV4-3|TRBJ2-5|once
CASSQGGRTQETQYF
TGCGCCAGCAGCCAAGGGGGCCGCACTCAAGAGACCCAGTACTTC
>TRBD1|TRBV9|TRBJ2-7|.
CASSIGQGAYEQYF
TGTGCCAGCAGCATAGGACAGGGGGCATACGAGCAGTACTTC
>TRBD2|TRBV7-9|TRBJ2-1|.
CASSSSSGLADNEQFF
TGTGCCAGCAGCTCATCCTCCGGGCTAGCGGACAATGAGCAGTTCTTC
>.|TRBV5-1|TRBJ2-6|.
CASSGDLSGANVLTF
TGCGCCAGCAGTGGTGACCTCTCTGGGGCCAACGTCCTGACTTTC
>.|TRBV5-1|TRBJ1-1|.
CASSPGTLDTEAFF
TGCGCCAGCAGCCCGGGGACCCTGGACACTGAAGCTTTCTTT
>.|TRBV6-1|TRBJ2-3|.
CASSDFLAAGPPSTDTQYF
TGTGCCAGCAGTGATTTTCTGGCGGCGGGTCCCCCTAGCACAGATACGCAGTATTTT
>TRBD1|TRBV5-4|TRBJ2-7|.
CASSGKGQIYEQYF
TGTGCCAGCAGCGGAAAGGGACAGATCTACGAGCAGTACTTC
>.|TRBV5-6|TRBJ1-1|.
CASRGRVSTEAFF
TGTGCCAGCAGGGGCCGGGTTTCCACTGAAGCTTTCTTT
>.|TRBV5-1|TRBJ2-2|once
CASSLDREGVFGGELFF
TGCGCCAGCAGCTTGGACAGGGAGGGGGTGTTCGGCGGGGAGCTGTTTTTT
>TRBD1|TRBV4-3|TRBJ2-5|.
CASSLGTAQETQYF
TGCGCCAGCAGCCTAGGGACAGCTCAAGAGACCCAGTACTTC
>TRBD2|TRBV27|TRBJ2-7|once
CASSLQRGYEQYF
TGTGCCAGCAGTTTACAGCGGGGGTACGAGCAGTACTTC
>.|TRBV5-1|TRBJ1-6|.
CASSLDKTTGGSPLHF
TGCGCCAGCAGCTTAGACAAAACGACAGGCGGTTCACCCCTCCACTTT
>.|TRBV5-4|TRBJ2-2|.
CASSLVGPGTGELFF
TGTGCCAGCAGCTTGGTGGGTCCGGGCACCGGGGAGCTGTTTTTT
>.|TRBV9|TRBJ2-1|.
CASSVGREPYNEQFF
TGTGCCAGCAGCGTAGGTCGGGAGCCCTACAATGAGCAGTTCTTC
>.|TRBV5-1|TRBJ1-3|.
CASSVENGNTIYF
TGCGCCAGCAGCGTAGAGAATGGAAACACCATATATTTT
>TRBD1|TRBV11-2|TRBJ1-1|once
CASSQMGQGTNTEAFF
TGTGCCAGCAGCCAGATGGGACAGGGAACGAACACTGAAGCTTTCTTT
>.|TRBV6-5|TRBJ1-1|.
CATTRVEIGVTEAFF
TGTGCCACCACCAGGGTAGAGATTGGGGTCACTGAAGCTTTCTTT
>.|TRBV14|TRBJ2-7|.
CASSQAWPMSSYEQYF
TGTGCCAGCAGCCAAGCTTGGCCGATGAGCTCCTACGAGCAGTACTTC
>.|TRBV5-1|TRBJ1-2|.
CASSLVTVGNLYGYTF
TGCGCCAGCAGCTTAGTAACAGTCGGCAACCTGTATGGCTACACCTTC
>TRBD1|TRBV6-5|TRBJ1-2|.
CASSYAPGGLLYGYTF
TGTGCCAGCAGTTATGCCCCAGGGGGCCTTCTCTATGGCTACACCTTC
>.|TRBV11-2|TRBJ2-5|.
CASSLDDLGLDRETQYF
TGTGCCAGCAGCTTAGATGACCTGGGCCTAGATAGGGAGACCCAGTACTTC
>TRBD1|TRBV6-5|TRBJ1-1|.
CASTLQGDTEAFF
TGTGCCAGCACTTTACAGGGGGACACTGAAGCTTTCTTT
>TRBD1|TRBV7-3|TRBJ2-3|.
CASRPGGHTDTQYF
TGTGCCAGCAGGCCAGGGGGACACACAGATACGCAGTATTTT
>TRBD2|TRBV7-8|TRBJ2-1|.
CASSFFSGGTLGNEQFF
TGTGCCAGCAGCTTCTTTAGCGGGGGGACTTTAGGCAATGAGCAGTTCTTC
>TRBD2|TRBV6-5|TRBJ2-3|.
CASRFSGGERDTQYF
TGTGCCAGCAGATTTAGCGGGGGGGAAAGAGATACGCAGTATTTT
>.|TRBV7-3|TRBJ2-1|once
CASSLIGNEQFF
TGTGCCAGCAGCTTAATTGGCAATGAGCAGTTCTTC
>.|TRBV5-4|TRBJ2-7|.
CASSLPAGASYEQYF
TGTGCCAGCAGCTTACCGGCAGGCGCTTCCTACGAGCAGTACTTC
>TRBD2|TRBV2|TRBJ2-3|.
CASLFGTSGHTDTQYF
TGTGCCAGTCTTTTCGGGACTAGCGGTCACACAGATACGCAGTATTTT
>TRBD1|TRBV27|TRBJ1-2|.
CASSEIGQALNGYTF
TGTGCCAGCAGTGAGATCGGACAGGCTTTAAATGGCTACACCTTC
>.|TRBV5-4|TRBJ1-1|.
CASSTGYNTEAFF
TGTGCCAGCAGTACAGGGTATAACACTGAAGCTTTCTTT
>.|TRBV9|TRBJ2-1|few
CASSVEGGPVYNEQFF
TGTGCCAGCAGCGTAGAAGGGGGGCCAGTTTACAATGAGCAGTTCTTC
>.|TRBV9|TRBJ2-7|.
CASSVDPSREQYF
TGTGCCAGCAGCGTAGATCCTAGCCGCGAGCAGTACTTC
>TRBD2|TRBV28|TRBJ2-7|once
CASSFGLAGRSYEQYF
TGTGCCAGCAGTTTCGGACTAGCGGGAAGGTCCTACGAGCAGTACTTC
>.|TRBV6-5|TRBJ2-1|.
CASSYPQANEQFF
TGTGCCAGCAGTTACCCCCAGGCCAATGAGCAGTTCTTC
>.|TRBV25-1|TRBJ2-2|.
CASSPPDTGGGELFF
TGTGCCAGCAGTCCCCCGGACACCGGGGGAGGGGAGCTGTTTTTT
>TRBD1|TRBV2|TRBJ2-7|.
CASRDRGHEQYF
TGTGCCAGCAGGGACAGGGGCCACGAGCAGTACTTC
>.|TRBV10-3|TRBJ2-7|.
CAISEIGGAEQYF
TGTGCCATCAGTGAGATTGGGGGTGCCGAGCAGTACTTC